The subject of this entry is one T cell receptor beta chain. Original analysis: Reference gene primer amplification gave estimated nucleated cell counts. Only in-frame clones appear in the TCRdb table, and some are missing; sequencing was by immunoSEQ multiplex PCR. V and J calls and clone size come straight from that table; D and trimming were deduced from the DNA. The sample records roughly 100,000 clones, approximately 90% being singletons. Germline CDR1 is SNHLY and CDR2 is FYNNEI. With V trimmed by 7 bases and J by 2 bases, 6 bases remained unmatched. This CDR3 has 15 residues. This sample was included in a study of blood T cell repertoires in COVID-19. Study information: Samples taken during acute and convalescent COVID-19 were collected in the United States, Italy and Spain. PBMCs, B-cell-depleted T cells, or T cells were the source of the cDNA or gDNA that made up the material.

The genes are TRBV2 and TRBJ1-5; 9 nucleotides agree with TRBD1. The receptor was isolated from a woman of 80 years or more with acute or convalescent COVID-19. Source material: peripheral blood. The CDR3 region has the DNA TGTGCCAGCAACCAACAGGGGGCCGGCAATCAGCCCCAGCATTTT. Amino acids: CASNQQGAGNQPQHF.